These 15 T cell receptor beta chains share one sample of origin, sequenced in a study of T cells after yellow fever vaccination. TCRdb redid the calling of the 5' RACE reads with MiXCR, one entry per CDR3 protein. Counted here are about 330,000 distinct CDR3 sequences, roughly 4.3% occurring once; the ten biggest clones make up about 26%. Material: PBMCs, obtained 5 days after the yellow fever booster vaccination. Every receptor here comes from a young man who received the YFV17D yellow fever vaccine.

This clonotype occurred a few times. The chain links TRBV3-1 to TRBJ2-6; no clear D gene. The CDR3 sequence is 15 residues long. In germline, CDR1 is LGHDT, CDR2 YNNKEL (reference sequence). V gave up 4 bases and J gave up 2 bases, with 9 bases separating them. The CDR3 nucleotides are TGTGCCAGCAGCCGTGAGCGCCCTGGGGCCAACGTCCTGACTTTC. Amino acids: CASSRERPGANVLTF.

The rearrangement links TRBV5-1 to TRBJ2-2, with D perhaps assigned TRBD1 or TRBD2 (6 bases each). The germline CDR1 and CDR2 sequences are SGHRS and YFSETQ. The CDR3 is made up of 13 amino acids. The germline V and J ends were trimmed by 4 bases and 7 bases, with 11 bases remaining between them. The DNA for the CDR3 is TGCGCCAGCAGCCGGGGGCGAGTCGGGGAGCTGTTTTTT. Protein: CASSRGRVGELFF.

J is TRBJ2-5 and V is TRBV6-6, with D perhaps TRBD2 (7 bases). The V gene lost 7 bases and the J gene lost 2 bases, with 17 bases spanning the gap. The germline V gene has CDR1 MNHNY and CDR2 SVGAGI (reference sequence). This CDR3 is built from 15 residues. CDR3 loop: CASTVGGPLQETQYF. The CDR3 nucleotides are TGTGCCAGCACCGTGGGGGGGCCCCTACAAGAGACCCAGTACTTC.

This clonotype was seen ten or more times. The chain couples TRBV7-6 to TRBJ1-6; maybe TRBD1 (5 bases). The germline V gene encodes CDR1 SGHVS and CDR2 FNYEAQ. The CDR3 consists of 15 residues. Trimming removed 5 bases at V and 5 bases at J, with 13 bases between. The CDR3: CASSPSTVNNSPLHF. The DNA for the CDR3 is TGTGCCAGCAGCCCTTCGACAGTAAATAATTCACCCCTCCACTTT.

This clonotype was seen many times. This chain uses TRBV20-1 with TRBJ2-1, with D perhaps assigned TRBD1 or TRBD2 (5 bases each). Per the germline V gene, CDR1 is DFQATT and CDR2 is SNEGSKA (reference sequence). This CDR3 region has 10 residues. The CDR3 reads CGAPAGLGFF. CDR3 nucleotides: TGCGGGGCTCCGGCGGGCTTAGGGTTCTTC.

This clonotype has just a few counts. CDR3 sequence reads: CASSQSRGGDPQETQYF. The CDR3 DNA is TGCGCCAGCAGCCAAAGCAGGGGCGGCGATCCCCAAGAGACCCAGTACTTC. V usage is TRBV5-1 and J usage is TRBJ2-5; D perhaps matches TRBD1 (6 bases). The germline V gene encodes CDR1 SGHRS and CDR2 YFSETQ. Trimming shortened V by 4 bases and J by 1 base, and 20 bases separated the two germline ends. The length of the CDR3 is 17 residues.

The V and J genes are TRBV24-1 and TRBJ1-1; D is unresolved. Trimming took off 10 bases at V and 1 base at J, with 9 bases between the two ends. The germline gives CDR1 KGHDR, CDR2 SFDVKD. This CDR3 region has 12 residues. The CDR3 nucleotides read TGTGCCACGGCGAGGGAGAACACTGAAGCTTTCTTT. This encodes CATARENTEAFF.

This clonotype was detected only a few times. The rearrangement links TRBV20-1 to TRBJ2-1, with D possibly being TRBD2 (5 bases). Germline-derived CDR1 and CDR2 are DFQATT and SNEGSKA (reference sequence). The CDR3 is 13 amino acids. V lost 6 bases and J 3 bases, leaving 12 bases between the germline ends. The CDR3 spells CSARGPDYNEQFF. In DNA form, the CDR3 reads TGCAGTGCCCGCGGGCCAGACTACAATGAGCAGTTCTTC.

The chain recombines TRBV12-3 or TRBV12-4 with TRBJ2-7; 8 bases are a match to TRBD1. The CDR3 has 16 residues. Trimming at V came to 5 bases and at J to 9 bases, leaving 18 bases not matched to a gene. DNA of the CDR3: TGTGCCAGCAGTCCAGGGGGCTCCCAAGGGGGGATGTGGCAGTACTTC. It specifies CASSPGGSQGGMWQYF.

This clonotype has only a few counts. This rearrangement joins TRBV5-1 to TRBJ1-1; D not resolved. This CDR3 comprises 14 residues. Between the trimmed V and J ends, which lost 4 bases and 1 base, there was a span of 11 bases. Germline lookup yields CDR1 SGHRS and CDR2 YFSETQ. The CDR3: CASSIEGPNTEAFF. The CDR3 coding sequence is TGCGCCAGCAGCATCGAAGGTCCGAACACTGAAGCTTTCTTT.

This rearrangement joins TRBV4-1 to TRBJ2-3, with TRBD1 identical over 9 bases. Germline values: CDR1 MGHRA, CDR2 YSYEKL. This CDR3 comprises 17 residues. Unmatched junction bases numbered 9, after V lost 3 bases and J lost 2 bases. CDR3 protein: CASSHPGQGHSTDTQYF. CDR3 in DNA: TGCGCCAGCAGCCACCCGGGACAGGGTCATTCCACAGATACGCAGTATTTT.

This chain uses TRBV20-1 with TRBJ1-5, with 7 bases lining up with TRBD1. V lost 3 bases to trimming and J lost 4 bases; unmatched junction nucleotides: 6. Per germline, CDR1 DFQATT and CDR2 SNEGSKA (reference sequence). CDR3 length equals 14 residues. For the CDR3, the DNA is TGCAGTGCTAGTGTGGGACAGCCTAATCAGCCCCAGCATTTT. Amino acids: CSASVGQPNQPQHF.

This clonotype was observed a handful of times. The genes are TRBV4-2 and TRBJ1-1; D gene uncertain. The CDR3 extends over 16 amino acids. Germline lookup yields CDR1 LGHNA and CDR2 YNFKEQ. The V gene lost 0 bases and the J gene lost 1 base, with 12 bases spanning the gap. CDR3: CASSQESGIPNTEAFF. The CDR3 region has the DNA TGTGCCAGCAGCCAAGAGTCCGGGATCCCGAACACTGAAGCTTTCTTT.

This clonotype was counted between two and nine times. V and J are TRBV5-6 and TRBJ2-5; D remains ambiguous. This CDR3 is built from 12 residues. With 1 base removed from V and 3 bases from J, the gap between germline ends came to 4 bases. Germline V gives CDR1 SGHDT, CDR2 YYEEEE. In DNA, the CDR3 is TGTGCCAGCAGCTTGATGGAAGAGACCCAGTACTTC. This sequence encodes CASSLMEETQYF.

This clonotype came up a few times. The rearrangement joins TRBV28 to TRBJ1-2, with D perhaps matching TRBD1 (5 bases). Trimming left V 6 bases short and J 3 bases short, with 20 bases between. This CDR3 is 16 amino acids long. The V gene's germline CDR1 is MDHEN and CDR2 SYDVKM. In nucleotides, the CDR3 is TGTGCCAGCAGCCTAGTCGGGACCGCTGACTACTATGGCTACACCTTC. Translating it yields CASSLVGTADYYGYTF.